This T cell receptor (beta chain) emerged from a study of shared clonotypes between healthy human individuals. Whole-study context: A donor's plate count was three for CD4 naive and three for CD4 memory; CD8 naive had two and CD8 memory one. Points from the study as a whole: Although depth was large, rarefaction showed that sequencing of the sorted subsets was incomplete.

On this clone: The antigen is undetermined.

Profiling relied on immunoSEQ multiplex PCR, and the TCRdb table lists in-frame clones only, not all of them. The sample lists over a million clones, approximately 78% occurring once. Unmatched junction bases numbered 6, after V lost 4 bases and J lost 6 bases. CDR3 length: 13 amino acids. Germline V lookup: CDR1 SGHNT, CDR2 YYREEE (reference sequence). The TCR comes from a man between 18 and 29 years old in good health. Some clones in this sample may be carry-over from other donors' samples. The chain recombines TRBV5-4 with TRBJ1-1; TRBD1 agrees at 7 bases. The sample taken for sequencing was memory CD4+ T cells from PBMCs. Subset reported: CD45RA-negative fraction. The CDR3 sequence is CASSRQDRAEAFF. The CDR3 DNA follows: TGTGCCAGCAGCCGACAAGACAGGGCTGAAGCTTTCTTT.